This T cell receptor beta chain was sequenced in a study of shared clonotypes between healthy human individuals. Repertoires were generated with immunoSEQ multiplex PCR, while TCRdb's copy carries only in-frame clones and drops some. The profile covers over a million clones, with over 95% appearing a single time and roughly 1.2% taken by the ten largest. V lost 1 base and J 1 base, leaving 14 bases between the germline ends. The CDR3 is made up of 16 amino acids. The germline CDR1 and CDR2 sequences are SGHDT and YYEEEE. This TCR derives from a man aged 30 to 45 in good health. Sample: naive CD4+ T cells sorted from blood. Indicated subset: CD45RA+ positively selected. J is TRBJ1-1 and V is TRBV5-6; D not resolved. The CDR3 is CASSLWAHNKNTEAFF. The CDR3 nucleotides are TGTGCCAGCAGCTTGTGGGCCCATAATAAGAACACTGAAGCTTTCTTT.